This T cell receptor (beta chain) was sequenced for a study of patients and donors after allogeneic stem cell transplantation. The CDR3 is 13 amino acids. CDR1 is KGHDR and CDR2 is SFDVKD in the germline V gene. The V end was cut by 8 bases, the J end by 5 bases, with 12 bases between. Using its own MiXCR run on the RT-PCR reads, TCRdb lists one record per CDR3 protein. The data hold about 960,000 distinct CDR3 sequences, with approximately 18% observed a single time. The J gene is TRBJ2-1, the V gene TRBV24-1, with D possibly being TRBD1 or TRBD2 (5 bases each). The receptor comes from a human donor who was either an allogeneic HSCT recipient or a stem cell or donor lymphocyte infusion donor (not recorded which). It is not recorded whose cells these are; they may come from a transplant donor. The sequenced sample consisted of blood, either unsorted or a sorted T cell fraction (not recorded which). CDR3: CATTGTANNEQFF. CDR3 nucleotides: TGTGCCACCACCGGGACCGCTAACAATGAGCAGTTCTTC.